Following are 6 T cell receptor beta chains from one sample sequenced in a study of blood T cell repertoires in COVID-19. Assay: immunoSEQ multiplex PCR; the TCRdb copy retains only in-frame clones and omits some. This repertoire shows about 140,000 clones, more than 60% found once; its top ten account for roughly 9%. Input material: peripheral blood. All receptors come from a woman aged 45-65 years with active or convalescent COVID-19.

The CDR3 reads CASSGSFNQPQHF. The CDR3 bases are TGTGCCAGTAGTGGCTCATTCAATCAGCCCCAGCATTTT. The chain couples TRBV19 to TRBJ1-5; D remains unclear. Germline loops: CDR1 LNHDA, CDR2 SQIVND (reference sequence). CDR3 size: 13 residues. V was pared by 5 bases and J by 3 bases, with 8 bases between.

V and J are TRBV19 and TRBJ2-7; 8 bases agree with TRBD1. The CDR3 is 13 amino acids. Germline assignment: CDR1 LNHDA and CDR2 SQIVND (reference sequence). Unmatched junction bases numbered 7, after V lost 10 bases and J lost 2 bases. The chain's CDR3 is CANTGQGTYEQYF. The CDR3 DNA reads TGTGCCAACACCGGACAGGGTACCTACGAGCAGTACTTC.

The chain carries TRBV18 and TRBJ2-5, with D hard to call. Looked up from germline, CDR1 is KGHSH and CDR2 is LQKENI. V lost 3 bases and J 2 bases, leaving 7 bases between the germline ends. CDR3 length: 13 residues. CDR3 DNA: TGTGCCAGCTCACCGGCGGAGCAAGAGACCCAGTACTTC. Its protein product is CASSPAEQETQYF. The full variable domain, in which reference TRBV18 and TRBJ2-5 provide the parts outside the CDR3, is NAGVMQNPRHLVRRRGQEARLRCSPMKGHSHVYWYRQLPEEGLKFMVYLQKENIIDESGMPKERFSAEFPKEGPSILRIQQVVRGDSAAYFCASSPAEQETQYFGPGTRLLVL.

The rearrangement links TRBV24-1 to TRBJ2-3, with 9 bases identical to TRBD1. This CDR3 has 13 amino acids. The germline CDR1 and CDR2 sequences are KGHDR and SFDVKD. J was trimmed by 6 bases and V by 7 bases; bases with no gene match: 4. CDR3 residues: CATSGTGIDTQYF. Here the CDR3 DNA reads TGTGCCACCAGCGGGACAGGGATCGATACGCAGTATTTT.

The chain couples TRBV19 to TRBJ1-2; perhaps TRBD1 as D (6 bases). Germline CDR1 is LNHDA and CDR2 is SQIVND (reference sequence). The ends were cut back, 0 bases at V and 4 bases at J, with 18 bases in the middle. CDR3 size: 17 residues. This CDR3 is CASSIETGTFGGYGYTF. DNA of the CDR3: TGTGCCAGTAGTATAGAGACAGGTACATTCGGCGGCTATGGCTACACCTTC.

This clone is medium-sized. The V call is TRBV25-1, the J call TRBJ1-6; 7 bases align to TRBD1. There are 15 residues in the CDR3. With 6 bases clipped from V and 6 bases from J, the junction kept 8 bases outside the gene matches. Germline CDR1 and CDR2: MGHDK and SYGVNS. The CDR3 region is CASRGDRPANSPLHF. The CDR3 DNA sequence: TGTGCCAGCAGAGGGGACAGACCAGCTAATTCACCCCTCCACTTT.